This passage covers 21 T cell receptor beta chains from one sample sequenced in a study of cytomegalovirus exposure and HLA in healthy donors. The primer mix had 60 Vbeta and 13 Jbeta primers. Assay used: immunoSEQ multiplex PCR; TCRdb lists only in-frame clones, some missing. The sample gives 180,000 or so clones, roughly 79% of which show up once; over 12% is in the top ten. Sequencing was done on a sample of PBMCs. These receptors all stem from a man in his forties or fifties in good health and CMV-seropositive.

The CDR3 nucleotides read TGTGCCAGCGGGCGACAGGGCACCGGGGAGCTGTTTTTT. It is translated as CASGRQGTGELFF. The V gene is TRBV28, the J gene TRBJ2-2, with 7 bases fitting TRBD1. Germline lookup yields CDR1 MDHEN and CDR2 SYDVKM. V trimming: 8 bases; J trimming: 4 bases; junction bases outside the gene matches: 4. CDR3 size: 13 residues. The full variable domain, in which reference TRBV28 and TRBJ2-2 provide the parts outside the CDR3, is DVKVTQSSRYLVKRTGEKVFLECVQDMDHENMFWYRQDPGLGLRLIYFSYDVKMKEKGDIPEGYSVSREKKERFSLILESASTNQTSMYLCASGRQGTGELFFGEGSRLTVL.

The chain couples TRBV6-6 to TRBJ1-5, with 7 positions matching TRBD1. The CDR3 sequence is 15 residues long. V gave up 5 bases and J gave up 4 bases; unmatched junction bases: 8. Germline V lookup: CDR1 MNHNY, CDR2 SVGAGI (reference sequence). The DNA of the CDR3 is TGTGCCAGCAGTACCCAGGACAGGCCTAATCAGCCCCAGCATTTT. Translated: CASSTQDRPNQPQHF.

J is TRBJ2-5 and V is TRBV5-6, with 8 bases aligning to TRBD2. CDR1 is SGHDT, CDR2 YYEEEE, per germline. With V trimmed by 4 bases and J by 3 bases, 5 bases remained unmatched. The CDR3 has 14 amino acids. DNA of the CDR3: TGTGCCAGCAGCCAGGGACTAGAAGAAGAGACCCAGTACTTC. Protein: CASSQGLEEETQYF.

The CDR3 loop reads CASSLQGPNEKLFF. The CDR3 coding sequence is TGTGCCAGCAGCCTACAGGGGCCTAATGAAAAACTGTTTTTT. The chain uses TRBV2 and TRBJ1-4; 7 bases line up with TRBD1. Germline V gene sequence: CDR1 SNHLY, CDR2 FYNNEI. The V segment lost 6 bases and the J segment 3 bases; nucleotides outside the gene matches: 4. CDR3 size: 14 residues.

This clone was found once. V is TRBV9 and J is TRBJ1-6, with a possible D match to TRBD1 (5 bases). This CDR3 contains 13 residues. V was trimmed by 2 bases and J by 10 bases, leaving 10 bases between them. The V gene's germline CDR1 is SGDLS and CDR2 YYNGEE. CDR3 nucleotides: TGTGCCAGCAGCGTTAGAAGGGGCTCACCCCTCCACTTT. Encoded protein: CASSVRRGSPLHF.

V and J are TRBV4-1 and TRBJ1-6; TRBD1 agrees at 8 bases. J was trimmed by 0 bases and V by 1 base; bases with no gene match: 8. The CDR3 is 19 residues long. The germline V gene encodes CDR1 MGHRA and CDR2 YSYEKL. The CDR3 sequence: CASSQASGQDISYNSPLHF. The CDR3 DNA is TGCGCCAGCAGCCAAGCTTCGGGACAGGACATCTCCTATAATTCACCCCTCCACTTT.

The chain has TRBV11-2 and TRBJ2-1; D ambiguous. Per germline, CDR1 SGHAT and CDR2 FQNNGV. The CDR3 contains 15 residues. Deletions cut 0 bases from V and 7 bases from J, with 13 bases between. CDR3 sequence (DNA): TGTGCCAGCAGCTTAGAGAGACACACGACAAATGAGCAGTTCTTC. Residues: CASSLERHTTNEQFF.

This chain links TRBV13 with TRBJ2-7, with D tentatively TRBD1 (6 bases). Germline values: CDR1 PRHDT, CDR2 FYEKMQ (reference sequence). This CDR3 contains 13 residues. V lost 4 bases and J lost 0, with 7 bases in between. The CDR3 here is CASSWGLSYEQYV. CDR3 DNA: TGTGCCAGCAGCTGGGGGCTCTCCTACGAGCAGTACGTC.

This clone was found a few times. The chain carries TRBV2 and TRBJ2-5; D is uncertain. V was cut by 6 bases and J by 3 bases, with 11 bases left in between. This CDR3 is 13 amino acids long. Looked up from germline, CDR1 is SNHLY and CDR2 is FYNNEI. The DNA for the CDR3 is TGTGCCAGCAGCAACGGGTTGGAAGAGACCCAGTACTTC. Encoded protein: CASSNGLEETQYF.

The J gene is TRBJ2-1, the V gene TRBV6-6; 11 bases fit TRBD2. Trimming removed 5 bases from V and 4 bases from J; junction bases left unmatched: 4. Germline V gene sequence: CDR1 MNHNY, CDR2 SVGAGI (reference sequence). CDR3 size: 15 residues. The DNA of the CDR3 is TGTGCCAGCAGTCAGACTAGCGGGGATTACAATGAGCAGTTCTTC. Encoded protein: CASSQTSGDYNEQFF.

V gene TRBV9 combines with J gene TRBJ2-2; TRBD2 matches 11 bases. This CDR3 region has 17 residues. J lost 6 bases, V lost 0 bases, and 7 bases had no gene match. CDR1 is SGDLS and CDR2 is YYNGEE in the germline V gene. The CDR3 here is CASSVVPTSGVAGELFF. The CDR3 DNA is TGTGCCAGCAGCGTAGTGCCGACTAGCGGGGTCGCCGGGGAGCTGTTTTTT.

The rearrangement uses TRBV15 and TRBJ1-4; perhaps TRBD1 as D (6 bases). Trimming stripped 0 bases from V and 14 bases from J, with 13 bases between. Germline V CDR1 and CDR2: LNHNV, YYDKDF (reference sequence). The length of the CDR3 is 13 residues. CDR3 DNA: TGTGCCACCAGCAGAGATTCGGGGGGCGTCCTGTTTTTT. The encoded protein is CATSRDSGGVLFF.

The V call is TRBV25-1, the J call TRBJ2-6; 7 bases fit TRBD1. The germline V gene encodes CDR1 MGHDK and CDR2 SYGVNS. V gave up 1 base and J gave up 4 bases; unmatched junction bases: 7. The CDR3 consists of 17 residues. This chain's CDR3 is CASSEFGRGSGANVLTF. CDR3 DNA sequence: TGTGCCAGCAGTGAATTTGGCAGGGGGTCCGGGGCCAACGTCCTGACTTTC.

V gene TRBV5-5 combines with J gene TRBJ1-3; unclear D gene. V was pared by 0 bases and J by 4 bases, with 11 bases between. The CDR3 totals 15 residues. The germline CDR1 and CDR2 sequences are SGHKS and YYEKEE (reference sequence). CDR3 region: CASSLARGLGNTIYF. Written as DNA, the CDR3 is TGTGCCAGCAGCTTGGCCAGAGGGTTGGGAAACACCATATATTTT.

The chain employs TRBV19 and TRBJ2-5, with a tentative D call TRBD1 (5 bases). This CDR3 is 17 amino acids long. CDR1 and CDR2 from the germline V gene are LNHDA and SQIVND (reference sequence). Trimming removed 3 bases from V and 2 bases from J, with 19 bases in between. CDR3 nucleotide sequence: TGTGCCAGTAGTATCAGACCGGACAACCTATATCAAGAGACCCAGTACTTC. It yields the protein CASSIRPDNLYQETQYF.

V is TRBV9 and J is TRBJ1-3; D not resolved. Germline loops: CDR1 SGDLS, CDR2 YYNGEE. This CDR3 has 14 amino acids. Trimming stripped 0 bases from V and 4 bases from J, with 8 bases between. The CDR3 sequence: CASSVVEFGNTIYF. The CDR3 DNA sequence: TGTGCCAGCAGCGTAGTAGAGTTCGGAAACACCATATATTTT.

This clone came up once. The chain has TRBV4-1 and TRBJ1-3; 10 bases are shared with TRBD1. The CDR3 contains 17 residues. Looked up from germline, CDR1 is MGHRA and CDR2 is YSYEKL. V lost 2 bases to trimming and J lost 0 bases; unmatched junction nucleotides: 4. The CDR3 is CASSQLTGGDSGNTIYF. The CDR3, as DNA: TGCGCCAGCAGCCAACTGACAGGGGGCGACTCTGGAAACACCATATATTTT.

In DNA, the CDR3 is TGCGCCAGCAGCCAGGAACCGGGACAGGGTCGAGAGACCCAGTACTTC. Translation: CASSQEPGQGRETQYF. The J gene is TRBJ2-5, the V gene TRBV5-1; 9 positions match TRBD1. There are 16 residues in the CDR3. V trimming: 4 bases; J trimming: 4 bases; junction bases outside the gene matches: 11. The V gene's germline CDR1 is SGHRS and CDR2 YFSETQ.

The chain couples TRBV7-9 to TRBJ2-3; TRBD1 is a possible D gene (5 bases). The length of the CDR3 is 15 residues. Germline assignment: CDR1 SEHNR and CDR2 FQNEAQ (reference sequence). V was clipped by 5 bases and J by 2 bases, with 14 bases between them. CDR3 in amino acids: CASSKQEIVTDTQYF. Here the CDR3 DNA reads TGTGCCAGCAGCAAACAGGAAATCGTCACAGATACGCAGTATTTT.

This chain uses TRBV9 with TRBJ2-7, with a possible D match to TRBD1 (6 bases). This CDR3 has 13 residues. CDR1 and CDR2 from the germline V gene are SGDLS and YYNGEE. V lost 0 bases to trimming and J lost 4 bases, with 8 bases between them. Written as DNA, the CDR3 is TGTGCCAGCAGCGTAGGGACAGAATACGAGCAGTACTTC. This sequence encodes CASSVGTEYEQYF.

The V and J genes are TRBV27 and TRBJ2-7, with TRBD1 matching 8 bases. Germline lookup yields CDR1 MNHEY and CDR2 SMNVEV (reference sequence). The CDR3 consists of 13 residues. Trimming removed 4 bases from V and 4 bases from J; junction bases left unmatched: 3. Written as DNA, the CDR3 is TGTGCCAGCAGTTCCGGGGACAGGTACGAGCAGTACTTC. Its translation: CASSSGDRYEQYF.